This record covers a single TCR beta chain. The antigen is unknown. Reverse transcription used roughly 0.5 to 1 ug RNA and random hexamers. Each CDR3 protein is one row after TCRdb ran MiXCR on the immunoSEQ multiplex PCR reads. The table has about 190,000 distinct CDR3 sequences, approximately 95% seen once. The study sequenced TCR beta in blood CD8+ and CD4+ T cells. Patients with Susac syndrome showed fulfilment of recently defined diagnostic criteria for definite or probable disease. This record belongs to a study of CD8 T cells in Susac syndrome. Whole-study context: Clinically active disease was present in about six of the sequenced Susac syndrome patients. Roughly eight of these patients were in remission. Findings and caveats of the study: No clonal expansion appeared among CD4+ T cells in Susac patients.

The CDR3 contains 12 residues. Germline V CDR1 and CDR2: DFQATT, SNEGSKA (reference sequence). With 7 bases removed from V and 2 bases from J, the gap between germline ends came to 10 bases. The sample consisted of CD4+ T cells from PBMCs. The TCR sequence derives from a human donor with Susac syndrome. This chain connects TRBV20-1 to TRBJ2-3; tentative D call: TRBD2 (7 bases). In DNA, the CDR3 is TGCAGTGGGGGGGGCGCCACAGATACGCAGTATTTT. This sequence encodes CSGGGATDTQYF.